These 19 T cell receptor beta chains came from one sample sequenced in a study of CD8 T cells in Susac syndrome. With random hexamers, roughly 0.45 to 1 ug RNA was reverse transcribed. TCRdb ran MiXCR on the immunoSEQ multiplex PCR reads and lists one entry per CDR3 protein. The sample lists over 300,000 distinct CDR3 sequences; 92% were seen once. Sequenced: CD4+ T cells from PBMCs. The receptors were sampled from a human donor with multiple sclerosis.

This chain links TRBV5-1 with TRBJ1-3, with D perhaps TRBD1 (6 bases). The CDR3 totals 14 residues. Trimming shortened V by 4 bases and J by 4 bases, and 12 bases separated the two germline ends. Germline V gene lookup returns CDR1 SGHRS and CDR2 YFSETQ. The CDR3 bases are TGCGCCAGCAGCCTGGGGACACCCGGAAACACCATATATTTT. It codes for CASSLGTPGNTIYF.

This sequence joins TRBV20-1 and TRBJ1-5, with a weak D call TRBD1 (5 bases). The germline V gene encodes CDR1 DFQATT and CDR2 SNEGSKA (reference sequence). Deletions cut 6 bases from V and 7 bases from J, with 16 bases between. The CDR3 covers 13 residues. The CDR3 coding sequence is TGCAGTGCCGAGGGAAGGGGCGGACAGCCCCAGCATTTT. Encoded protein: CSAEGRGGQPQHF.

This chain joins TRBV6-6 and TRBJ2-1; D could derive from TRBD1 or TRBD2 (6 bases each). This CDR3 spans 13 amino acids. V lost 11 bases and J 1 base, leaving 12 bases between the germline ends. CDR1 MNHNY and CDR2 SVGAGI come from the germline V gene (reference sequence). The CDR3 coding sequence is TGTGCCGGAGGGGGTTCATCCTACAATGAGCAGTTCTTC. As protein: CAGGGSSYNEQFF.

The DNA of the CDR3 is TGTGCCAGCGCCGCCAGGGTATCTGAAAAACTGTTTTTT. The encoded protein is CASAARVSEKLFF. The V gene is TRBV12-3 or TRBV12-4, the J gene TRBJ1-4, with a tentative D call TRBD1 (5 bases). There are 13 residues in the CDR3. The V and J ends lost 8 bases and 7 bases respectively, with 14 bases between them.

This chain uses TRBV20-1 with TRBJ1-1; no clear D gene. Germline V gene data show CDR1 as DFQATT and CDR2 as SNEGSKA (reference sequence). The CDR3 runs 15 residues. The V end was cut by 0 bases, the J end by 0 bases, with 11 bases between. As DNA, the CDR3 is TGCAGTGCTAGAGAAGGTCGGAGAATGAACACTGAAGCTTTCTTT. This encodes CSAREGRRMNTEAFF.

The CDR3 here is CASNLRIGGDGYTF. The CDR3 coding sequence is TGTGCCAGTAATCTTCGCATTGGGGGGGACGGCTACACCTTC. The J gene is TRBJ1-2, the V gene TRBV19; possible D gene TRBD1, 5 bases. Trimming left V 7 bases short and J 8 bases short, with 20 bases between. This CDR3 has 14 amino acids. Germline-derived CDR1 and CDR2 are LNHDA and SQIVND (reference sequence).

This CDR3 is CASSRFDSEETQYF. Written as DNA, the CDR3 is TGTGCCAGTAGTAGATTCGACAGCGAAGAGACCCAGTACTTC. The genes are TRBV19 and TRBJ2-5; D is perhaps TRBD1 (5 bases). V was shortened by 4 bases and J by 3 bases, with 12 bases between the two germline ends. The CDR3 consists of 14 residues. Germline-derived CDR1 and CDR2 are LNHDA and SQIVND (reference sequence).

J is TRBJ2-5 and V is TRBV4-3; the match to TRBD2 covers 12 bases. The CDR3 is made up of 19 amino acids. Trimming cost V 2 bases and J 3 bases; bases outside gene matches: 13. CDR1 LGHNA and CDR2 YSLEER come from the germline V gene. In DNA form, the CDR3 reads TGCGCCAGCAGCCAACGAGAAGGCCTAGCGGGAGGGTTCAAAGAGACCCAGTACTTC. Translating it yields CASSQREGLAGGFKETQYF.

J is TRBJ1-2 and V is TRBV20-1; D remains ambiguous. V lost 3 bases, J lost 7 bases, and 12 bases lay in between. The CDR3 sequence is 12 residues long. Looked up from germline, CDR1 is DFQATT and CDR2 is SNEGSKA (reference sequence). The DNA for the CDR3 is TGCAGTGCTAGCGCCCGGGCCGGTGGCTACACCTTC. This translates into CSASARAGGYTF.

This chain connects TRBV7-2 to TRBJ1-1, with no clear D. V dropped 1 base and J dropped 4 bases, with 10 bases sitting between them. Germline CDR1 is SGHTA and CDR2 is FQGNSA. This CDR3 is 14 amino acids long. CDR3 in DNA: TGTGCCAGCAGCTTAGATCCAGAAGCCACTGAAGCTTTCTTT. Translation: CASSLDPEATEAFF.

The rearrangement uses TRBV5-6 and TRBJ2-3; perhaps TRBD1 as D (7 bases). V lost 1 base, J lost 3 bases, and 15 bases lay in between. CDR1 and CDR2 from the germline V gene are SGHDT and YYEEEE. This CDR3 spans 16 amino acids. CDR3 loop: CASSLRTGGGTDTQYF. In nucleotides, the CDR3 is TGTGCCAGCAGCTTGCGGACAGGAGGGGGTACAGATACGCAGTATTTT.

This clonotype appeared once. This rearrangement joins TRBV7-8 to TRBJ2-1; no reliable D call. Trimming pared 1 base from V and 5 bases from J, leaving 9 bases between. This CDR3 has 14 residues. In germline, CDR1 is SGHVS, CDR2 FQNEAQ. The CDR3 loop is CASSLVETDNEQFF. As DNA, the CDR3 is TGTGCCAGCAGCTTAGTTGAGACGGACAATGAGCAGTTCTTC. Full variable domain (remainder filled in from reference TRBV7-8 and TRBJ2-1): GAGVSQSPRYKVAKRGQDVALRCDPISGHVSLFWYQQALGQGPEFLTYFQNEAQLDKSGLPSDRFFAERPEGSVSTLKIQRTQQEDSAVYLCASSLVETDNEQFFGPGTRLTVL.

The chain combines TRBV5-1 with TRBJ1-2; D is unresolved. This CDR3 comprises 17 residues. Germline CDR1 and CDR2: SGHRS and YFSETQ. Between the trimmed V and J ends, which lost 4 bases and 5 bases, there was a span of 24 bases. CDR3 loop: CASSRLPDGSSEYGYTF. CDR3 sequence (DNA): TGCGCCAGCAGCCGCCTTCCCGACGGGAGTAGCGAATATGGCTACACCTTC. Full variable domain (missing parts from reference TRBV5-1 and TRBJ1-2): KAGVTQTPRYLIKTRGQQVTLSCSPISGHRSVSWYQQTPGQGLQFLFEYFSETQRNKGNFPGRFSGRQFSNSRSEMNVSTLELGDSALYLCASSRLPDGSSEYGYTFGSGTRLTVV.

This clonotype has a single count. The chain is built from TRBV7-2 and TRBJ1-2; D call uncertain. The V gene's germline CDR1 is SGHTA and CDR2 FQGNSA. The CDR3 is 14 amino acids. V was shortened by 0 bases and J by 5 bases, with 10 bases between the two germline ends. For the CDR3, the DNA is TGTGCCAGCAGCTTAGCCGCAACAGTGTATGGCTACACCTTC. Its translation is CASSLAATVYGYTF. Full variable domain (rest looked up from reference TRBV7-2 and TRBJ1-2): GAGVSQSPSNKVTEKGKDVELRCDPISGHTALYWYRQSLGQGLEFLIYFQGNSAPDKSGLPSDRFSAERTGGSVSTLTIQRTQQEDSAVYLCASSLAATVYGYTFGSGTRLTVV.

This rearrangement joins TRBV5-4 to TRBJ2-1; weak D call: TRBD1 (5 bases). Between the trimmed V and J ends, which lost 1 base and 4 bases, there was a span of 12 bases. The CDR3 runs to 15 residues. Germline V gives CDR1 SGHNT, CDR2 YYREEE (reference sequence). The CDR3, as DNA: TGTGCCAGCAGCTTGCAATCGACAGTTTACAATGAGCAGTTCTTC. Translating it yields CASSLQSTVYNEQFF.

The CDR3 DNA reads TGCGCCAGCAGCCTGACATCGACTAGCGCGGGTTACAATGAGCAGTTCTTC. The encoded protein is CASSLTSTSAGYNEQFF. This chain uses TRBV5-1 with TRBJ2-1, with 8 bases lining up with TRBD2. Losses at the gene ends were 4 bases for V and 4 bases for J; bases not matched to a gene: 13. The CDR3 sequence is 17 residues long. Germline V gene sequence: CDR1 SGHRS, CDR2 YFSETQ.

CDR3 DNA sequence: TGTGCCAGCAGTACCGACAGAGGCAATGAGCAGTTCTTC. It is translated as CASSTDRGNEQFF. J is TRBJ2-1 and V is TRBV2, with D possibly matching TRBD1 (5 bases). V dropped 5 bases and J dropped 6 bases, with 11 bases sitting between them. Germline assignment: CDR1 SNHLY and CDR2 FYNNEI. This CDR3 region has 13 residues.

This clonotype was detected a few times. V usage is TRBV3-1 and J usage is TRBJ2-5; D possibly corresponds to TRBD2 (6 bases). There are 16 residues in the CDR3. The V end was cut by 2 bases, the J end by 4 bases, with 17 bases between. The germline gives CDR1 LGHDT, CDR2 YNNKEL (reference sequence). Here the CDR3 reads CASSQNPGGGRETQYF. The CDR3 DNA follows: TGTGCCAGCAGCCAAAACCCCGGGGGAGGTAGAGAGACCCAGTACTTC.

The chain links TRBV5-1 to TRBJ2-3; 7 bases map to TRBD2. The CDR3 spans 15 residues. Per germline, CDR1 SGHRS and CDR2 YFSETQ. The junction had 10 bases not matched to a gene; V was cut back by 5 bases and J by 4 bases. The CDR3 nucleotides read TGCGCCAGCAGACTACCTAGCGGACGTGCAGATACGCAGTATTTT. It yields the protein CASRLPSGRADTQYF.